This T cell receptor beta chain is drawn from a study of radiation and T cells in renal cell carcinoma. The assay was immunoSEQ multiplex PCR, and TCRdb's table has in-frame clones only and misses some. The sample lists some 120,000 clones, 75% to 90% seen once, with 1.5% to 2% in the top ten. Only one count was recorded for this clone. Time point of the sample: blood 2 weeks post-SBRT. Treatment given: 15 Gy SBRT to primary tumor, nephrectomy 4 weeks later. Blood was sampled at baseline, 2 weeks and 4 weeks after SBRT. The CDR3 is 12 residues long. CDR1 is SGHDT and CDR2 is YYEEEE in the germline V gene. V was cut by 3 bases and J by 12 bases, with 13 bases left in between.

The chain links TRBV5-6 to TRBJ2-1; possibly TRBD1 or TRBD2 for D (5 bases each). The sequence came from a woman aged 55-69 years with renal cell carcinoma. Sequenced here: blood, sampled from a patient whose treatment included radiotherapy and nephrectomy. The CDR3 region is CASSWARDLQFF. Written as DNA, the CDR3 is TGTGCCAGCAGCTGGGCCCGGGACCTGCAGTTCTTC.